These 18 T cell receptor beta chains share one sample of origin, sequenced in a study of blood T cell repertoires in COVID-19. Using immunoSEQ multiplex PCR, the repertoire was profiled, and TCRdb retains in-frame clones only, with some absent. The sample includes 300,000 to 400,000 clones, approximately 90% seen only once; the top ten take just over 9.5%. Sequenced sample: peripheral blood. The receptors were gathered from a man aged 30 to 39 with COVID-19, enrolled during active disease.

This clone was seen a single time. V is TRBV7-2 and J is TRBJ2-1; D might be TRBD2 (7 bases). The CDR3 totals 14 residues. V was pared by 3 bases and J by 9 bases, with 15 bases between. CDR1 and CDR2 from the germline V gene are SGHTA and FQGNSA. The CDR3 nucleotides are TGTGCCAGCAGCTTGCGGGAGAGGGGGAGTGAGCAGTTCTTC. It encodes CASSLRERGSEQFF.

This clone was recorded only once. The genes are TRBV20-1 and TRBJ1-3, with 7 bases identical to TRBD1. Germline V gives CDR1 DFQATT, CDR2 SNEGSKA (reference sequence). V trimming: 3 bases; J trimming: 4 bases; junction bases outside the gene matches: 6. This CDR3 contains 14 residues. The CDR3 DNA is TGCAGTGCTAGTAATCGGGACAGAGGAAACACCATATATTTT. This sequence encodes CSASNRDRGNTIYF.

CDR3 in DNA: TGTGCACTAGCCGCCAGCGGAGGTAAGGATGAGCAGTTCTTC. Amino acids: CALAASGGKDEQFF. The chain uses TRBV5-4 and TRBJ2-1; perhaps TRBD2 as D (6 bases). Germline V gene data show CDR1 as SGHNT and CDR2 as YYREEE (reference sequence). The CDR3 has 14 amino acids.

The V and J genes are TRBV7-2 and TRBJ1-3; no firm D call. This CDR3 has 13 amino acids. Trimming took 5 bases from V and 7 from J, leaving 12 bases between them. From germline, CDR1 is SGHTA and CDR2 FQGNSA. CDR3 bases: TGTGCCAGCAGCGCCGGGAGACCGAACACCATATATTTT. It yields the protein CASSAGRPNTIYF.

The gene calls are TRBV6-5 and TRBJ2-1; D perhaps matches TRBD2 (6 bases). The V gene lost 6 bases and the J gene lost 8 bases, with 11 bases spanning the gap. Germline V lookup: CDR1 MNHEY, CDR2 SVGAGI. CDR3 length: 12 residues. The CDR3 DNA sequence: TGTGCCAGCAGCTCGACTAGAGATGAGCAGTTCTTC. It translates to CASSSTRDEQFF.

CDR3 nucleotides: TGTGCCAGCAGCTTTTCTAGCGGGAGGGAGACCCAGTACTTC. Translating it yields CASSFSSGRETQYF. This chain joins TRBV5-4 and TRBJ2-5; 11 positions match TRBD2. The CDR3 is 14 residues long. Per germline, CDR1 SGHNT and CDR2 YYREEE (reference sequence). V lost 2 bases to trimming and J lost 5 bases; unmatched junction nucleotides: 2.

The CDR3 loop reads CASSPGVQTGTSGSDEQFF. The CDR3 DNA reads TGTGCCAGCTCTCCGGGCGTCCAAACCGGGACTAGCGGGAGTGATGAGCAGTTCTTC. J is TRBJ2-1 and V is TRBV18, with 14 positions matching TRBD2. J gave up 8 bases and V 6 bases, and 18 bases lay outside the gene matches. CDR1 KGHSH and CDR2 LQKENI come from the germline V gene. The CDR3 spans 19 residues.

J is TRBJ2-1 and V is TRBV4-2, with TRBD2 identical over 8 bases. CDR1 and CDR2 from the germline V gene are LGHNA and YNFKEQ. There are 19 residues in the CDR3. Trimming at V came to 4 bases and at J to 0 bases, leaving 14 bases not matched to a gene. CDR3: CASSLQAGARPSSYNEQFF. Written as DNA, the CDR3 is TGTGCCAGCAGCCTGCAAGCGGGGGCCCGTCCAAGCTCCTACAATGAGCAGTTCTTC.

This clone was found once. In DNA, the CDR3 is TGTGCCAGCAGCGAGACGACAGGGAATAGGGAGACCCAGTACTTC. It yields the protein CASSETTGNRETQYF. This chain links TRBV7-8 with TRBJ2-5; the match to TRBD1 covers 7 bases. CDR1 and CDR2 from the germline V gene are SGHVS and FQNEAQ. The CDR3 is 15 residues long. V lost 5 bases, J lost 5 bases, and 11 bases stayed unmatched.

The J gene is TRBJ2-2, the V gene TRBV9, with 11 bases that match TRBD2. This CDR3 has 18 residues. In germline, CDR1 is SGDLS, CDR2 YYNGEE. The junction had 8 bases not matched to a gene; V was cut back by 4 bases and J by 0 bases. CDR3 bases: TGTGCCAGCAGCCCACGGACTAGCGGGCTCCCGAACACCGGGGAGCTGTTTTTT. It encodes CASSPRTSGLPNTGELFF.

This chain connects TRBV7-2 to TRBJ1-2; 9 nucleotides line up with TRBD1. The CDR3 loop spans 18 amino acids. V gave up 5 bases and J gave up 0 bases; unmatched junction bases: 13. CDR1 and CDR2 from the germline V gene are SGHTA and FQGNSA. In DNA, the CDR3 is TGTGCCAGCAGCATACTACCCCCCGGGACAGGGCCTAACTATGGCTACACCTTC. As protein: CASSILPPGTGPNYGYTF.

This clone was recorded once. The chain has TRBV6-5 and TRBJ2-3; the D gene is possibly TRBD1 (5 bases). CDR1 is MNHEY, CDR2 SVGAGI, per germline. The CDR3 is 15 amino acids. V shed 4 bases and J shed 1 base, with 12 bases lying between them. CDR3 nucleotide sequence: TGTGCCAGCAGTTCAGGTGGGGCGGGCACAGATACGCAGTATTTT. Translation gives CASSSGGAGTDTQYF.

This rearrangement joins TRBV7-8 to TRBJ1-6; D remains unclear. The CDR3 sequence is 14 residues long. V shed 2 bases and J shed 4 bases, with 6 bases lying between them. Per the germline V gene, CDR1 is SGHVS and CDR2 is FQNEAQ. The CDR3 coding sequence is TGTGCCAGCAGCTTACAGGTTTATAATTCACCCCTCCACTTT. Its translation: CASSLQVYNSPLHF. Looking up the rest from reference TRBV7-8 and TRBJ1-6 gives the full variable domain: GAGVSQSPRYKVAKRGQDVALRCDPISGHVSLFWYQQALGQGPEFLTYFQNEAQLDKSGLPSDRFFAERPEGSVSTLKIQRTQQEDSAVYLCASSLQVYNSPLHFGNGTRLTVT.

In its sample, this clone was seen once. The chain has TRBV28 and TRBJ2-3; the D gene is possibly TRBD1 (7 bases). Looked up from germline, CDR1 is MDHEN and CDR2 is SYDVKM. V gave up 5 bases and J gave up 4 bases, with 25 bases separating them. The CDR3 is 18 amino acids. This chain's CDR3 is CASSEPTGRGMLSDTQYF. The CDR3, as DNA: TGTGCCAGCAGTGAACCGACAGGGCGGGGTATGTTATCAGATACGCAGTATTTT.

This chain joins TRBV6-5 and TRBJ1-2; 7 bases are a match to TRBD1. The CDR3 consists of 16 residues. Germline lookup yields CDR1 MNHEY and CDR2 SVGAGI. With 4 bases clipped from V and 2 bases from J, the junction kept 10 bases outside the gene matches. CDR3 DNA sequence: TGTGCCAGCAGTTTTGACAGGGCGAACTCCAACTATGGCTACACCTTC. Translation: CASSFDRANSNYGYTF.

This sequence joins TRBV19 and TRBJ1-5; D remains unclear. The CDR3 length is 15 residues. The V end lost 3 bases, the J end lost 6 bases, and 15 bases lay between the germline ends. Looked up from germline, CDR1 is LNHDA and CDR2 is SQIVND (reference sequence). The CDR3 is CASSMIPGYPQPQHF. The CDR3 region has the DNA TGTGCCAGTAGTATGATCCCAGGATATCCTCAGCCCCAGCATTTT.

The chain combines TRBV15 with TRBJ2-7, with TRBD1 matching 9 bases. Germline trimming cut 0 bases from V and 6 bases from J; bases unmatched to any gene: 15. This CDR3 contains 18 residues. Germline CDR1 LNHNV, CDR2 YYDKDF (reference sequence). CDR3 nucleotides: TGTGCCACCAGCAGAGAGTTAGCCCCCGGGACAGGGTGGATCGAGCAGTACTTC. Its protein product is CATSRELAPGTGWIEQYF.

The V and J genes are TRBV7-2 and TRBJ1-1; the D is unclear. The CDR3 is made up of 13 amino acids. Germline V gene lookup returns CDR1 SGHTA and CDR2 FQGNSA. The V and J ends lost 1 base and 6 bases respectively, with 9 bases between them. The DNA for the CDR3 is TGTGCCAGCAGCTTAGAGGAGATGGCTGAAGCTTTCTTT. It encodes CASSLEEMAEAFF.